Each of the 2 T cell receptor beta chains below was sequenced from the same sample in a study of T-cell reconstitution after alpha-beta-depleted transplantation in children. Broader study findings: Once a year had passed after transplant, T-cell counts and diversity came mostly from newly produced T cells.

For these TCRs, the target antigens are not known. A TCRbeta library incorporating unique molecular identifiers was prepared. Via MiXCR, TCRdb re-called the PCR reads, giving one row per CDR3 protein. The top ten clones hold approximately 8.6% of a sample with some 300,000 distinct CDR3 sequences, around 7.1% of them seen once. This material consisted of peripheral blood, taken 360 days after TCRalphabeta/CD19-depleted stem cell transplant. The receptor source for this set is a female patient aged 2 to 10 who had a stem cell transplant for Fanconi anemia, so the T cells may come from the graft donor.

CDR3 coding DNA: TGTGCCACCAGTGATTTTCGACAGCATGGCTACACCTTC. Translation gives CATSDFRQHGYTF. V and J are TRBV24-1 and TRBJ1-2; possibly TRBD1 for D (5 bases). CDR3 length equals 13 residues. V lost 1 base, J lost 6 bases, and 8 bases lay in between. The V gene's germline CDR1 is KGHDR and CDR2 SFDVKD.

This clonotype was observed a few times. The V and J genes are TRBV30 and TRBJ1-1; the D gene is possibly TRBD1 (5 bases). The germline V and J ends were trimmed by 2 bases and 4 bases, with 11 bases remaining between them. This CDR3 region has 13 residues. Germline CDR1 GTSNPN, CDR2 SVGIG (reference sequence). The CDR3 region has the DNA TGTGCCTGGAGTCTACTGGGGGGCACTGAAGCTTTCTTT. Protein sequence: CAWSLLGGTEAFF.